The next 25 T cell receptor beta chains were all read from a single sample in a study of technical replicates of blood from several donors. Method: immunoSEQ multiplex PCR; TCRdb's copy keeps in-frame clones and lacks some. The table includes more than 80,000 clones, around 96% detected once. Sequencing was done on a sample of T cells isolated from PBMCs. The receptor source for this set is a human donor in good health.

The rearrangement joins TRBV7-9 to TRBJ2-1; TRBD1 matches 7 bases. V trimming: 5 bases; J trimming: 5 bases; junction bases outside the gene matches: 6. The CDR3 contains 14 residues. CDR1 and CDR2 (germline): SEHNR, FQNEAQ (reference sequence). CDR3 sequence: CASSTGTENNEQFF. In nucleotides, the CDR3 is TGTGCCAGCAGCACCGGGACAGAAAACAATGAGCAGTTCTTC.

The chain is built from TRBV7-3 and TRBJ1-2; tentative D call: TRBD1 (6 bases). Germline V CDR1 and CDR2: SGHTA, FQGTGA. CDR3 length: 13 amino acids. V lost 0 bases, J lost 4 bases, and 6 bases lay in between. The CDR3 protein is CASSLTTGYGYTF. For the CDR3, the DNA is TGTGCCAGCAGCTTAACGACAGGCTATGGCTACACCTTC.

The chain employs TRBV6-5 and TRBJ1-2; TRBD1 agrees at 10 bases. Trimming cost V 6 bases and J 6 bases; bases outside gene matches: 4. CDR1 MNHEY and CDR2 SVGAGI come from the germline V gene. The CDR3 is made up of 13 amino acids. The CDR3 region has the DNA TGTGCCAGCAGCTCCGGGACAGGGGATGGCTACACCTTC. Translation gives CASSSGTGDGYTF.

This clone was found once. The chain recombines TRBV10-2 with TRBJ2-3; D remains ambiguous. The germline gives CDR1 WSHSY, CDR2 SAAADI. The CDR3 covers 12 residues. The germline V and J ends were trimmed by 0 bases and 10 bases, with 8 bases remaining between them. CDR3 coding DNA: TGCGCCAGCAGTGAGTCTAGAGTACCGCAGTATTTT. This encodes CASSESRVPQYF.

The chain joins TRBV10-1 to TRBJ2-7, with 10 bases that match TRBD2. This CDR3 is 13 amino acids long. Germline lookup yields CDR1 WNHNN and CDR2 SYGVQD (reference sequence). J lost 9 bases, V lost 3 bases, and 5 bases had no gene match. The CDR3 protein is CASSDSGRPTQYF. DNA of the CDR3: TGCGCCAGCAGTGATAGCGGGAGGCCGACGCAGTACTTC.

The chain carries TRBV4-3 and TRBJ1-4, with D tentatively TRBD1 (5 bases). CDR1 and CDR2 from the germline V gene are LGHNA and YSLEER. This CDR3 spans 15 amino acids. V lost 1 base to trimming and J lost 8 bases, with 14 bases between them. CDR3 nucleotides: TGCGCCAGCAGCCAAGTCGACAGCCCACTAGAAAAACTGTTTTTT. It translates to CASSQVDSPLEKLFF.

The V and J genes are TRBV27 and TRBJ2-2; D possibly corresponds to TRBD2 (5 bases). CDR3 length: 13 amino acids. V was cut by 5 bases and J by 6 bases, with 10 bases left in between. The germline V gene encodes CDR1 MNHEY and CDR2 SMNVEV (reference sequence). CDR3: CASSRGLAGELFF. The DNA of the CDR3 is TGTGCCAGCAGTAGAGGGTTAGCCGGGGAGCTGTTTTTT.

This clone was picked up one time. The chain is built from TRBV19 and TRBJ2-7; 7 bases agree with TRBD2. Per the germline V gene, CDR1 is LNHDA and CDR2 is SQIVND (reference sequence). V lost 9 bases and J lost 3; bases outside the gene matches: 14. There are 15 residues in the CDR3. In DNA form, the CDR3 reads TGTGCCAGCTCACCCGTGGCGGGAGCCGGCTACGAGCAGTACTTC. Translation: CASSPVAGAGYEQYF.

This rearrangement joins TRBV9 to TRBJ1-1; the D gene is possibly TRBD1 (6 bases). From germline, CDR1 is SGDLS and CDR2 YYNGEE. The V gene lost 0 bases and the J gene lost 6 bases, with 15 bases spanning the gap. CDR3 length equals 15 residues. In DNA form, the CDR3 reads TGTGCCAGCAGCGTAGTTAGCAGGGGACGGCCTGAAGCTTTCTTT. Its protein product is CASSVVSRGRPEAFF. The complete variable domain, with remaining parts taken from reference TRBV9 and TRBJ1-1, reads DSGVTQTPKHLITATGQRVTLRCSPRSGDLSVYWYQQSLDQGLQFLIQYYNGEERAKGNILERFSAQQFPDLHSELNLSSLELGDSALYFCASSVVSRGRPEAFFGQGTRLTVV.

CDR3 loop: CSGGQGLYEQYF. In DNA form, the CDR3 reads TGCAGCGGTGGACAGGGGCTCTACGAGCAGTACTTC. The genes are TRBV29-1 and TRBJ2-7; 9 bases map to TRBD1. This CDR3 is 12 amino acids long. With V trimmed by 7 bases and J by 3 bases, 4 bases remained unmatched. Germline V gene sequence: CDR1 SQVTM, CDR2 ANQGSEA.

The CDR3 reads CASSRQGQGNTIYF. In DNA, the CDR3 is TGTGCCAGCAGCCGACAGGGGCAAGGAAACACCATATATTTT. V usage is TRBV13 and J usage is TRBJ1-3; 8 bases map to TRBD1. Per the germline V gene, CDR1 is PRHDT and CDR2 is FYEKMQ (reference sequence). This CDR3 has 14 residues. V shed 5 bases and J 4 bases; nucleotides not matched to a gene: 4.

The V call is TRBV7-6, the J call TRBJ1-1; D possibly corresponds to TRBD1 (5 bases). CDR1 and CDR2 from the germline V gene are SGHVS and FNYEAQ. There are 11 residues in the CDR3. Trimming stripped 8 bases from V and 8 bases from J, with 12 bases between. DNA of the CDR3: TGTGCCAGCTTTCAGGGCTCCGAAGCTTTCTTT. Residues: CASFQGSEAFF.

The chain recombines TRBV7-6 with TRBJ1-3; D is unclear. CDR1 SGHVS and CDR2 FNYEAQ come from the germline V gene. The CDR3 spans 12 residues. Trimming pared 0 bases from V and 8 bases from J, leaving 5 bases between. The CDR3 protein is CASSLARDTIYF. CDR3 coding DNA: TGTGCCAGCAGCTTAGCGAGGGACACCATATATTTT.

The DNA for the CDR3 is TGTGCCAGCAGCTTGCGGAGTGAAGCTTTCTTT. It yields the protein CASSLRSEAFF. V and J are TRBV11-1 and TRBJ1-1; D gene uncertain. The CDR3 contains 11 residues. Germline assignment: CDR1 SGHAT and CDR2 FQDESV (reference sequence). Trimming cost V 3 bases and J 7 bases, with 6 bases left between them.

The CDR3 region is CASSLNPTGGSYEQYF. Written as DNA, the CDR3 is TGTGCCAGCAGTTTAAACCCCACAGGGGGTTCTTACGAGCAGTACTTC. The chain couples TRBV27 to TRBJ2-7, with TRBD1 identical over 8 bases. The CDR3 covers 16 residues. V was clipped by 2 bases and J by 4 bases; unmatched bases: 10. Germline CDR1 MNHEY, CDR2 SMNVEV (reference sequence).

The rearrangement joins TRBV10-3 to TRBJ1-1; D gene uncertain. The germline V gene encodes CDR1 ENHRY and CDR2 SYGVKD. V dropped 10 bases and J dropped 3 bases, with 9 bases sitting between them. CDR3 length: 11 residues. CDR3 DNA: TGTGCCACCCTCCAGGACACTGAAGCTTTCTTT. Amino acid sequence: CATLQDTEAFF.

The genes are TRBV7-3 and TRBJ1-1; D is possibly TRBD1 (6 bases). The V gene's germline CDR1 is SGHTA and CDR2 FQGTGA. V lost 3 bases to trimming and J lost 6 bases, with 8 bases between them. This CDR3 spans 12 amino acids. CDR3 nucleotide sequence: TGTGCCAGCAGCTTTGGGGGCCCTGAAGCTTTCTTT. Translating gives CASSFGGPEAFF.

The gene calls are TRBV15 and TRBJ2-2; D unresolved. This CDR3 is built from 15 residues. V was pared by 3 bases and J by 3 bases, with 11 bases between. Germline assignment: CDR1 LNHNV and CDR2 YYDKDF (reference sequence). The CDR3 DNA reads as TGTGCCACCAGCAGGCTAGATCAAGACACCGGGGAGCTGTTTTTT. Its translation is CATSRLDQDTGELFF.

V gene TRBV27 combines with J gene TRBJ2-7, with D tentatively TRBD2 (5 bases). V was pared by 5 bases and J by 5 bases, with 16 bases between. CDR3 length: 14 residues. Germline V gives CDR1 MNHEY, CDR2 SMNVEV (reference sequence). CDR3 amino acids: CASSITGINNEQYF. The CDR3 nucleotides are TGTGCCAGCAGTATAACCGGGATAAACAACGAGCAGTACTTC.

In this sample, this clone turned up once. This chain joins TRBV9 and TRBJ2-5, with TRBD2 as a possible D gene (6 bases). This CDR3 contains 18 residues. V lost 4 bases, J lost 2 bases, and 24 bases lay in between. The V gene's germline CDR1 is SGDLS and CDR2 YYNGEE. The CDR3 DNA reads TGTGCCAGCAGCACAAGTCCATTACGGGAGAACCTTCAAGAGACCCAGTACTTC. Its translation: CASSTSPLRENLQETQYF.

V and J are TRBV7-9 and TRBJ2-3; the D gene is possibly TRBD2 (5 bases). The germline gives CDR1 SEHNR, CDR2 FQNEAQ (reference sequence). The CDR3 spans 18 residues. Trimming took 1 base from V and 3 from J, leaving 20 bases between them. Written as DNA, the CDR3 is TGTGCCAGCAGCTTAGATGCACCCGCCACTAGATGGACAGATACGCAGTATTTT. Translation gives CASSLDAPATRWTDTQYF.

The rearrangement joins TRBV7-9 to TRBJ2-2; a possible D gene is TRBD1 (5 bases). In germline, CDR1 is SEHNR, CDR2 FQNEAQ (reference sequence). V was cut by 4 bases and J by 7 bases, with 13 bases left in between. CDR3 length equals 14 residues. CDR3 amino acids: CASSSRVLGGELFF. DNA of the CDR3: TGTGCCAGCAGCTCCAGGGTATTGGGCGGGGAGCTGTTTTTT.

The CDR3 is CASSDISGRGLGNIQYF. The DNA of the CDR3 is TGTGCCAGCAGTGATATCAGTGGTCGAGGTTTGGGAAACATTCAGTACTTC. The rearrangement joins TRBV6-1 to TRBJ2-4; D gene ambiguous. CDR3 length: 17 amino acids. Trimming stripped 3 bases from V and 6 bases from J, with 21 bases between. The germline gives CDR1 MNHNS, CDR2 SASEGT.

The CDR3 sequence: CASSLGSTGVQPQHF. For the CDR3, the DNA is TGTGCCAGCAGCTTAGGATCGACAGGGGTTCAGCCCCAGCATTTT. This chain connects TRBV7-9 to TRBJ1-5; 8 bases agree with TRBD1. This CDR3 has 15 amino acids. The V gene end was trimmed by 1 base and the J gene end by 6 bases; junction bases not matched to a gene: 5. Germline CDR1 reads SEHNR; CDR2 reads FQNEAQ (reference sequence).

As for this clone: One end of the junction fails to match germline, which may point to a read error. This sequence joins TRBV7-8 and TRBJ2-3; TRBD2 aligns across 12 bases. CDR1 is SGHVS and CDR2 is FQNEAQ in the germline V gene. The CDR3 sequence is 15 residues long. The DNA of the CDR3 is TGTGCCAGCAGCCTAGCGGGAGGGACCACAGATACGCAGTATTTT. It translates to CASSLAGGTTDTQYF.